This T cell receptor beta chain was identified in a study of blood T cell repertoires in COVID-19. Study as a whole: Acute-phase and convalescent COVID-19 samples originated in the United States, Italy and Spain. PBMCs, B-cell-depleted T cells, or T cells were the source of the cDNA or gDNA that made up the material.

Patients of the Seattle cohort, enrolled during active infection, were followed longitudinally. In the original processing: Reference gene primer amplification yielded estimated nucleated cell counts. TCRdb's table, derived via immunoSEQ multiplex PCR, lists solely in-frame clones and lacks some. That table furnishes V, J and clone size, whereas the DNA furnished D and trimming. The sample has some 200,000 clones; around 81% are singletons. The ends lost 3 bases at V and 1 base at J; junction bases unmatched: 12. The germline gives CDR1 WSHSY, CDR2 SAAADI. This CDR3 has 20 amino acids. The sequenced sample consisted of peripheral blood. The chain carries TRBV10-2 and TRBJ2-3; 14 bases map to TRBD2. The sequence came from a woman at least 80 years old with COVID-19, enrolled during active disease. CDR3 region: CASSDGLAGGALFGTDTQYF. For the CDR3, the DNA is TGCGCCAGCAGTGACGGACTAGCGGGGGGTGCCCTTTTTGGCACAGATACGCAGTATTTT.